These T cell receptor beta chains were read from a single sample in a study of shared clonotypes between healthy human individuals. Profiled with immunoSEQ multiplex PCR; TCRdb holds only in-frame clones, not every one. The data hold millions of clones, with around 90% observed a single time. The material sequenced was naive CD4+ T cells sorted from blood. These receptors were obtained from a man between 18 and 35 years old in good health. CDR3s include the opening cysteine and the closing phenylalanine or tryptophan. The order of the fields is J gene, clone size, D gene, V gene, CDR3 protein, CDR3 DNA. The D gene is left open where the match is weak. Clone size appears in some rows only: once, few, many, or a class for an expanded clone.

>TRBJ2-2|-|-|TRBV19
CARGEGATNTGELFF
TGTGCCAGGGGGGAGGGGGCCACGAACACCGGGGAGCTGTTTTTT
>TRBJ1-4|-|-|TRBV7-9
CASSLDARNEKLFF
TGTGCCAGCAGCTTAGATGCGCGAAATGAAAAACTGTTTTTT
>TRBJ2-1|-|TRBD2|TRBV7-9
CASSLGIGTSFAEQFF
TGTGCCAGCAGCTTAGGGATCGGGACTAGCTTCGCTGAGCAGTTCTTC
>TRBJ2-3|-|TRBD2|TRBV19
CASSRSVAGDTDTQYF
TGTGCCAGTAGTCGGTCCGTAGCGGGAGATACAGATACGCAGTATTTT
>TRBJ2-3|once|TRBD2|TRBV30
CAWSRGGDPSTDTQYF
TGTGCCTGGAGTCGCGGGGGGGATCCTAGCACAGATACGCAGTATTTT
>TRBJ1-2|-|-|TRBV29-1
CSVAQEMVLGASTF
TGCAGCGTCGCCCAGGAGATGGTCCTGGGCGCCTCCACCTTC
>TRBJ1-6|-|-|TRBV6-1
CASSEEGLGISPLHF
TGTGCCAGCAGTGAGGAGGGGCTTGGGATTTCACCCCTCCACTTT
>TRBJ2-7|-|TRBD2|TRBV6-6
CASSYVAGGGYEQYF
TGTGCCAGCAGTTACGTAGCGGGAGGAGGTTACGAGCAGTACTTC
>TRBJ2-3|-|-|TRBV5-1
CASSLAAERTDTQYF
TGCGCCAGCAGCTTGGCGGCGGAGCGCACAGATACGCAGTATTTT
>TRBJ1-2|once|-|TRBV28
CASSYRRNYGYTF
TGTGCCAGCAGTTACAGGAGAAACTATGGCTACACCTTC
>TRBJ2-5|-|TRBD1|TRBV6-4
CASSDSRIEPQGAPGGTQYF
TGTGCCAGCAGTGACTCGAGAATAGAGCCCCAGGGGGCCCCAGGTGGGACCCAGTACTTC
>TRBJ2-1|-|TRBD2|TRBV9
CASSVGGLADYNEQFF
TGTGCCAGCAGCGTAGGGGGACTAGCGGACTACAATGAGCAGTTCTTC
>TRBJ2-2|-|TRBD2|TRBV7-2
CASRTGGPGTGELFF
TGTGCCAGCAGGACGGGAGGGCCGGGGACCGGGGAGCTGTTTTTT
>TRBJ2-7|-|-|TRBV7-2
CASSLGQGGRVDEQYF
TGTGCCAGCAGCTTAGGCCAAGGGGGAAGAGTCGACGAGCAGTACTTC
>TRBJ2-5|-|-|TRBV15
CATTGGIRGETQYF
TGTGCCACCACCGGGGGTATCCGGGGGGAGACCCAGTACTTC
>TRBJ2-7|-|TRBD1|TRBV27
CASKVGTGLYEQYF
TGTGCCAGCAAGGTAGGGACAGGATTATACGAGCAGTACTTC
>TRBJ2-2|-|-|TRBV7-3
CASSSGAAGELFF
TGTGCCAGCAGCTCAGGGGCCGCCGGGGAGCTGTTTTTT
>TRBJ1-3|-|-|TRBV9
CASSVGPDGNTIYF
TGTGCCAGCAGCGTAGGACCCGATGGAAACACCATATATTTT
>TRBJ2-3|-|-|TRBV9
CASTSRPGLSTQYF
TGTGCCAGCACCTCGCGGCCGGGATTAAGTACGCAGTATTTT
>TRBJ2-1|-|-|TRBV19
CASSMGRYNEQFF
TGTGCCAGTAGTATGGGACGGTACAATGAGCAGTTCTTC
>TRBJ2-5|-|-|TRBV6-6
CASSRRAAYQETQYF
TGTGCCAGCAGCCGCCGGGCCGCGTACCAAGAGACCCAGTACTTC
>TRBJ2-7|-|-|TRBV5-6
CASSLPGAAEQYF
TGTGCCAGCAGCTTGCCAGGGGCGGCCGAGCAGTACTTC
>TRBJ2-7|-|-|TRBV10-3
CAISKGGSSYEQYF
TGTGCCATCAGCAAGGGGGGCAGCTCCTACGAGCAGTACTTC
>TRBJ2-3|-|-|TRBV4-2
CASSQQLLLAHTDTQYF
TGTGCCAGCAGCCAGCAGCTGCTCCTAGCTCACACAGATACGCAGTATTTT
>TRBJ1-6|once|TRBD1|TRBV18
CASSPSGTGNSPLHF
TGTGCCAGCTCACCCTCCGGGACAGGGAATTCACCCCTCCACTTT
>TRBJ1-1|-|TRBD1|TRBV19
CASLDRGMNTEAFF
TGTGCCAGCCTGGACAGGGGTATGAACACTGAAGCTTTCTTT
>TRBJ2-2|-|TRBD1|TRBV29-1
CSGDRGRTGELFF
TGCAGCGGGGACAGGGGGCGGACCGGGGAGCTGTTTTTT
>TRBJ2-5|-|-|TRBV5-6
CASSLFPIQGQETQYF
TGTGCCAGCAGCTTATTCCCTATACAGGGTCAAGAGACCCAGTACTTC
>TRBJ2-7|-|TRBD1|TRBV30
CACAQGKDYEQYF
TGTGCCTGCGCACAGGGGAAGGATTACGAGCAGTACTTC
>TRBJ2-3|-|-|TRBV30
CAWSGTRDTQYF
TGTGCCTGGAGCGGGACCCGAGATACGCAGTATTTT
>TRBJ1-6|-|TRBD1|TRBV30
CAWTGGRSYNSPLHF
TGTGCCTGGACAGGGGGAAGGTCCTATAATTCACCCCTCCACTTT
>TRBJ2-1|-|-|TRBV4-1
CASSRLVGGSYNEQFF
TGCGCCAGCAGTCGCCTGGTAGGGGGATCCTACAATGAGCAGTTCTTC
>TRBJ1-5|-|-|TRBV6-1
CASSERVNQPQHF
TGTGCCAGCAGTGAACGTGTGAATCAGCCCCAGCATTTT
>TRBJ2-4|-|-|TRBV6-1
CASSEGLLTINIQYF
TGTGCCAGCAGCGAGGGACTCTTAACGATAAACATTCAGTACTTC
>TRBJ2-7|-|-|TRBV7-2
CASSSQLYEQYF
TGTGCCAGCAGCTCTCAACTATACGAGCAGTACTTC
>TRBJ1-3|-|-|TRBV28
CASSFGGNGGNTIYF
TGTGCCAGCAGTTTTGGGGGCAACGGCGGAAACACCATATATTTT
>TRBJ1-2|-|TRBD1|TRBV4-3
CASSQDLANRGHGYTF
TGCGCCAGCAGCCAAGATTTGGCCAACAGGGGGCATGGCTACACCTTC
>TRBJ2-7|-|TRBD2|TRBV10-2
CASSDIRELAGGRYEQYF
TGCGCCAGCAGTGATATCAGGGAGCTAGCGGGAGGCCGCTACGAGCAGTACTTC
>TRBJ2-5|-|-|TRBV10-3
CAISTTQAETQYF
TGTGCCATTTCAACCACCCAGGCGGAGACCCAGTACTTC
>TRBJ2-7|-|-|TRBV28
CASAWRGDEQYF
TGTGCCAGTGCATGGAGGGGGGACGAGCAGTACTTC
>TRBJ2-1|-|-|TRBV4-1
CASSQVDRDNEQFF
TGCGCCAGCAGCCAAGTAGACAGAGACAATGAGCAGTTCTTC
>TRBJ2-3|-|TRBD2|TRBV7-2
CASSLAAGAPDTQYF
TGTGCCAGCAGCTTAGCGGCGGGAGCCCCAGATACGCAGTATTTT
>TRBJ2-2|-|-|TRBV5-6
CASSFDPTVTGELFF
TGTGCCAGCAGCTTTGATCCCACGGTCACCGGGGAGCTGTTTTTT
>TRBJ2-6|-|TRBD2|TRBV7-8
CASSLAPPDGLAGGYGANVLTF
TGTGCCAGCAGCTTAGCACCCCCTGACGGACTAGCGGGAGGGTACGGGGCCAACGTCCTGACTTTC
>TRBJ2-1|-|TRBD2|TRBV2
CASSVRLAGVVWGNEQFF
TGTGCCAGCAGTGTAAGACTAGCGGGAGTAGTTTGGGGCAATGAGCAGTTCTTC
>TRBJ1-1|-|TRBD1|TRBV6-5
CASSLLQGDTEAFF
TGTGCCAGCAGTCTATTACAGGGGGACACTGAAGCTTTCTTT
>TRBJ2-3|-|-|TRBV5-4
CASSSGGGTDTQYF
TGTGCCAGCAGCTCCGGAGGAGGCACAGATACGCAGTATTTT
>TRBJ2-1|-|-|TRBV6-1
CASSVQGNEQFF
TGTGCCAGCAGTGTCCAGGGGAATGAGCAGTTCTTC
>TRBJ2-7|-|-|TRBV5-1
CASSLDLVEHEQYF
TGCGCCAGCAGCTTGGACCTCGTCGAGCACGAGCAGTACTTC
>TRBJ1-5|-|-|TRBV2
CASSPRNPWNIQPQHF
TGTGCCAGCAGTCCTAGGAACCCATGGAATATTCAGCCCCAGCATTTT
>TRBJ2-7|-|TRBD2|TRBV9
CASSSGLAGNYEQYF
TGTGCCAGCAGCTCAGGACTAGCGGGGAACTACGAGCAGTACTTC
>TRBJ2-1|-|TRBD2|TRBV5-1
CASSPGLVPNEQFF
TGCGCCAGCAGCCCCGGACTAGTTCCCAATGAGCAGTTCTTC
>TRBJ2-2|-|-|TRBV7-6
CASSLGTFMAGELFF
TGTGCCAGCAGCTTAGGGACATTTATGGCCGGGGAGCTGTTTTTT
>TRBJ2-1|-|TRBD2|TRBV6-6
CASSSLADPYNEQFF
TGTGCCAGCAGTTCACTAGCGGACCCATACAATGAGCAGTTCTTC
>TRBJ2-3|-|TRBD2|TRBV27
CASRPSGGGTDTQYF
TGTGCCAGCAGACCTAGCGGGGGGGGCACAGATACGCAGTATTTT